This T cell receptor beta chain stems from a study of cytomegalovirus exposure and HLA in healthy donors. General study results and limits: Associated with HLA alleles at 0.05 false discovery rate in a later analysis were 16,951 TCR beta sequences. The authors confirmed in vitro that a few CMV-associated chains were specific for CMV antigens. A later analysis reportedly found fewer N-insertions in an Asian-associated ancestry cluster than the roughly 680-donor mean.

This CDR3 comprises 14 residues. Germline assignment: CDR1 ENHRY and CDR2 SYGVKD. Trimming pared 7 bases from V and 4 bases from J, leaving 16 bases between. Points on this clone: Its specificity is unknown.

PCR involved 60 Vbeta and 13 Jbeta primers. Clones were read by immunoSEQ multiplex PCR, and TCRdb kept only the in-frame ones, dropping some. The sample shows over 150,000 clones, around four fifths of them seen only once. This chain connects TRBV10-3 to TRBJ1-2, with D perhaps TRBD1 (6 bases). The sequence came from a woman aged 50 to 60 in good health and CMV-seronegative. The specimen was PBMCs. The chain's CDR3 is CAITPLGQSYGYTF. CDR3 nucleotide sequence: TGTGCCATCACCCCCCTAGGACAGAGCTATGGCTACACCTTC.